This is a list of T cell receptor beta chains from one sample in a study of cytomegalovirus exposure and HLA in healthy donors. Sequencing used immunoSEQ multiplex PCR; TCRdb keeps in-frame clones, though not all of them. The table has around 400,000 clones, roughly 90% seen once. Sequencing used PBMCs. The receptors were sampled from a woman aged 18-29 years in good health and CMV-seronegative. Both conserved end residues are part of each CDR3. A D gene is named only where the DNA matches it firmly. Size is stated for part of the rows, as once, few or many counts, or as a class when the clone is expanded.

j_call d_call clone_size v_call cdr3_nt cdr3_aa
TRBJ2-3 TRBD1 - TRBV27 TGTGCCAGCAGTTTATCCCTCCAGGGGGGCACAGATACGCAGTATTTT CASSLSLQGGTDTQYF
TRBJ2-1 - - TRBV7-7 TGTGCCAGCAGCGCCGGACAGCAGGGCACCTACAATGAGCAGTTCTTC CASSAGQQGTYNEQFF
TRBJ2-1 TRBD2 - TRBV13 TGTGCCAGCAGCTTACTGTTAGCGGGGGGCTACGGGTACAATGAGCAGTTCTTC CASSLLLAGGYGYNEQFF
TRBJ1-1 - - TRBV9 TGTGCCAGCAGCGCAGGGGTCGGATGGGTGACTGAAGCTTTCTTT CASSAGVGWVTEAFF
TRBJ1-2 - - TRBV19 TGTGCCAGTAGTAGAGGGCTTTATGGCTACACCTTC CASSRGLYGYTF
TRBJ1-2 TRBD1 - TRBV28 TGTGCCAGCAGTTTACTTAGGGGGCGAGGTAACAACTATGGCTACACCTTC CASSLLRGRGNNYGYTF
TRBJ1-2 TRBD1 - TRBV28 TGTGCCAGCAGTCCTTTTTATGAGACAGGGGCTCTTCCCTATGGCTACACCTTC CASSPFYETGALPYGYTF
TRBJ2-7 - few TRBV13 TGTGCCAGCAGCTCCCCAGGGGGGACTGGGTACGAGCAGTACTTC CASSSPGGTGYEQYF
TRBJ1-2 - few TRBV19 TGTGCCAGTAGTGGAAAACGCGGGGGGAACTATGGCTACACCTTC CASSGKRGGNYGYTF
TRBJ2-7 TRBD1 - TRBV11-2 TGTGCCAGCCGCCCCGGACAGGGAACCCACGAGCAGTACTTC CASRPGQGTHEQYF
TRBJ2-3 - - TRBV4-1 TGCGCCAGCAGCCAAGATTGGCTTCCAGGACAGATGGTAGATACGCAGTATTTT CASSQDWLPGQMVDTQYF
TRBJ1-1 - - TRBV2 TGTGCCAGCACTAGGACACTGAACACTGAAGCTTTCTTT CASTRTLNTEAFF
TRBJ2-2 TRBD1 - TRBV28 TGTGCCAGCAGTTTCCACCGGGACAGGGCTCCCACCGGGGAGCTGTTTTTT CASSFHRDRAPTGELFF
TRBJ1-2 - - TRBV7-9 TGTGCCAGCAGCTTAGTAACAGGGAACTATGGCTACACCTTC CASSLVTGNYGYTF
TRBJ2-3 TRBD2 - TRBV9 TGTGCCAGCAGCGTAGCCGCGGGAGGCGGCAATACGCAGTATTTT CASSVAAGGGNTQYF
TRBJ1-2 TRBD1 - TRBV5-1 TGCGCCAGCAGCGTTGGGACAGGGGAAGGCTACACCTTC CASSVGTGEGYTF
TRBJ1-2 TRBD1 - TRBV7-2 TGTGCCAGCAGCCCGAGTGGGACAGATTACTATGGCTACACCTTC CASSPSGTDYYGYTF
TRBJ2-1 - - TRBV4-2 TGTGCCAGCAGCCAAGATAGGACTTCAAACGTCAATGAGCAGTTCTTC CASSQDRTSNVNEQFF
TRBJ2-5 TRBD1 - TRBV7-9 TGTGCCAGCAGCTTAGGAGGAGAGGACAGGGGTTTAGAGACCCAGTACTTC CASSLGGEDRGLETQYF
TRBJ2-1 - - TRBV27 TGTGCCAGCAGATCAGGAAGCTCCTACAATGAGCAGTTCTTC CASRSGSSYNEQFF
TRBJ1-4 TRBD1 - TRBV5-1 TGCGCCAGCAGCTCCGGGACAGGGGCTGAAAAACTGTTTTTT CASSSGTGAEKLFF
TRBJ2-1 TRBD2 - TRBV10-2 TGCGCCAGCAGGGGACTAGCGGAAGGGAATGAGCAGTTCTTC CASRGLAEGNEQFF
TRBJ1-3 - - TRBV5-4 TGTGCCAGCAGCCAGGACAGCCACTCTGGAAACACCATATATTTT CASSQDSHSGNTIYF
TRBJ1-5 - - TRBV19 TGTGCCAGTAGTATTACCCGGTACGCTAATCAGCCCCAGCATTTT CASSITRYANQPQHF
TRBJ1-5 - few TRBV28 TGTGCCACCGGCAGGGATCAGCCCCAGCATTTT CATGRDQPQHF
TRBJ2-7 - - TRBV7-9 TGTGCCAGCAGCTTACCGGGCGGGGCTATCTACGAGCAGTACTTC CASSLPGGAIYEQYF
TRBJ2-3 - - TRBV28 TGTGCCAGCGGCGGGAGCACAGATACGCAGTATTTT CASGGSTDTQYF
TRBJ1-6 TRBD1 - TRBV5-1 TGCGCCAGCGCACAGGGGGGCGCAAGCAATTCACCCCTCCACTTT CASAQGGASNSPLHF
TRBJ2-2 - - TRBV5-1 TGCGCCAGCAGCTTAGGGACACCGAACACCGGGGAGCTGTTTTTT CASSLGTPNTGELFF
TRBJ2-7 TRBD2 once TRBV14 TGTGCCAGCAGCCAAGTATTTCGGGGGAGGGCGGACGAGCAGTACTTC CASSQVFRGRADEQYF
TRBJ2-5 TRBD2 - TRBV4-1 TGCGCCAGCAGCCAAGACTGGGGGAGGGAGGAGACCCAGTACTTC CASSQDWGREETQYF
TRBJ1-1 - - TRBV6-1 TGTGCCAGCCTACATTTGCCGGGACAGAACACTGAAGCTTTCTTT CASLHLPGQNTEAFF
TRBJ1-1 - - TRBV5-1 TGCGCCAGCAGCTTGGAGCCTCAGGGGACGGCCACTGAAGCTTTCTTT CASSLEPQGTATEAFF